This T cell receptor beta chain appears in the sequencing data of a study of blood T cells in healthy people across ages. Details on this clonotype: Its antigen is currently unknown. Being one base from a much bigger clone, this may be a read error.

Healthy Caucasian individuals from Russia aged roughly 6 to 100 were enrolled as donors. Researchers collected around 10 milliliters of peripheral blood from every single donor. Each sample provided at least 6 micrograms of extracted total RNA. Primed by a sample-barcoded 5' primer and a J-beta primer mix, a second PCR proceeded for roughly 7 to 11 cycles. MiXCR was run by TCRdb on the 5' RACE reads, yielding one entry per CDR3 protein. This table has hundreds of thousands of distinct CDR3 sequences, around 52% appearing once. Study-wide points: Those diversity estimates obtained from one million T cells were thought to be underestimates.

Germline V gives CDR1 SGHTA, CDR2 FQGNSA. This CDR3 has 15 residues. Source material: blood. The V and J genes are TRBV7-2 and TRBJ2-1, with D possibly TRBD1 on 5 matching bases. The DNA matches TRBJ2-7 better at its end, which makes the J call doubtful. The receptor was isolated from a woman aged 80 or older in good health. CDR3 sequence (DNA): TGTGCCAGCAGCTCGCCAGAGGACAACTACAATGAGCAGTACTTC. It specifies CASSSPEDNYNEQYF.